The sequence of this TCR beta chain was determined in a study of blood T cell repertoires in COVID-19. Germline V gene data show CDR1 as SEHNR and CDR2 as FQNEAQ (reference sequence). The CDR3 runs 15 residues. V was pared by 3 bases and J by 3 bases, with 7 bases of the junction left unmatched. The table came from immunoSEQ multiplex PCR; TCRdb's copy has only in-frame clones and leaves some out. The sample lists some 260,000 clones, around 85% seen once, with about 4% in the top ten. V usage is TRBV7-9 and J usage is TRBJ2-7; 8 bases are a match to TRBD2. The sequencing input was peripheral blood. This clonotype was obtained from a woman aged 40 to 50 with active or convalescent COVID-19. CDR3 in DNA: TGTGCCAGCAGCTTTGGAGCGGGGGAGGTCTACGAGCAGTACGTC. This gives the protein CASSFGAGEVYEQYV.